Sequencing of this T cell receptor (beta chain) was carried out in a study of early T cells in non-severe SARS-CoV-2 infection. At the level of the study: Sequencing of unsorted whole blood was done on bulk RNA, leaving chains unpaired. Study-wide results and limits: The study's VDJdb matching favored anti-spike CD8 responses and missed private and CD4 specificities.

Germline CDR1 is DFQATT and CDR2 is SNEGSKA (reference sequence). The germline V and J ends were trimmed by 6 bases and 0 bases, with 14 bases remaining between them. This CDR3 spans 15 amino acids. The TCR library protocol attached unique molecular identifiers to the individual cDNA molecules. TCRdb re-analysed the 5' RACE reads in MiXCR, keeping a single row per CDR3 protein. This repertoire shows fewer than 85,000 distinct CDR3 sequences, roughly an eighth found once; its top ten account for 4.5% to 7%. Note on this clonotype: The target antigen is unknown.

This chain links TRBV20-1 with TRBJ2-2; the D is unclear. The receptor was derived from an adult who was a healthcare worker with PCR-confirmed SARS-CoV-2 infection or an uninfected control (not recorded which). Sequencing was done on a sample of whole blood. The CDR3 is CSAPDQAANTGELFF. The CDR3 nucleotides are TGCAGTGCCCCCGACCAGGCCGCGAACACCGGGGAGCTGTTTTTT.